This T cell receptor beta chain was retrieved from a study of T cells in Graves' hyperthyroidism and ophthalmopathy. Broader study findings: Most clonotypes expanded in the thyroid (above 0.001) were also present in blood. A model of 13 V-J pairs discriminated ophthalmopathy from stable hyperthyroidism.

Germline CDR1 and CDR2: SGHDN and FVKESK. With 6 bases removed from V and 8 bases from J, the gap between germline ends came to 20 bases. The CDR3 loop spans 15 amino acids. Amplification of TCR beta CDR3 regions was performed using RNA transcripts as template. The study used the HTBI primer set for a first-round RT-PCR of the TCR CDR3. From the multiplex PCR reads, TCRdb called clonotypes with MiXCR, one entry per CDR3 protein. Of around 500,000 distinct CDR3 sequences listed, less than 25% were seen once; the top ten hold approximately 49%. Points on this clonotype: Antigen specificity is unknown.

The rearrangement links TRBV14 to TRBJ2-1, with D possibly TRBD2 on 6 matching bases. The clonotype was recovered from a woman aged 70-85 years with Graves' ophthalmopathy. The source material was blood. The CDR3: CASRSTREEGDEQFF. CDR3 sequence (DNA): TGTGCCAGCAGGTCGACGAGGGAGGAAGGGGATGAGCAGTTCTTC. The full variable domain, with the rest looked up from reference TRBV14 and TRBJ2-1, is EAGVTQFPSHSVIEKGQTVTLRCDPISGHDNLYWYRRVMGKEIKFLLHFVKESKQDESGMPNNRFLAERTGGTYSTLKVQPAELEDSGVYFCASRSTREEGDEQFFGPGTRLTVL.